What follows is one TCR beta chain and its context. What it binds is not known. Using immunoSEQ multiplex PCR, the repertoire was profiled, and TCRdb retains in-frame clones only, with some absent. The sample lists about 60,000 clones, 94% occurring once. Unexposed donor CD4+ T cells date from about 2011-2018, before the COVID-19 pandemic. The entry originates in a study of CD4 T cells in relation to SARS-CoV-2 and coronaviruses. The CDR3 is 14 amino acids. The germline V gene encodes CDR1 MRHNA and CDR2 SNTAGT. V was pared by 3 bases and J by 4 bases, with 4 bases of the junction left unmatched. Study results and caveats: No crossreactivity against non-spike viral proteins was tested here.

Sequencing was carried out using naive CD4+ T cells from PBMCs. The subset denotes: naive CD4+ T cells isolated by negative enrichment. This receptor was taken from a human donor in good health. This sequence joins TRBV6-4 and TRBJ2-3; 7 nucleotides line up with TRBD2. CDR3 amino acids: CASSEVGRPDTQYF. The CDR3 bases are TGTGCCAGCAGTGAGGTCGGGAGGCCAGATACGCAGTATTTT.